This T cell receptor beta chain was captured in a study of cytomegalovirus exposure and HLA in healthy donors. Libraries were prepared by immunoSEQ multiplex PCR; TCRdb keeps only in-frame clonotypes and omits some of them. The sample records 280,000 or so clones, approximately 87% being singletons. Whole-study findings and limits: Associated with cytomegalovirus, according to the listing, were some 150 TCR beta chains.

Germline CDR1 reads ENHRY; CDR2 reads SYGVKD. The CDR3 sequence is 14 residues long. V was clipped by 10 bases and J by 3 bases, with 15 bases between them. As for this clone: The antigen is unknown.

Source material: PBMCs. The chain carries TRBV10-3 and TRBJ1-4; no clear D. This TCR was sampled from a woman aged 18-35 years in good health and CMV-seronegative. CDR3 nucleotide sequence: TGTGCCACCCGTACTGGTGGAGCTAATGAAAAACTGTTTTTT. Translation gives CATRTGGANEKLFF.